This T cell receptor (beta chain) came from a study of beta chain features in type 1 diabetes. The wider study: Healthy donors and patients had similar age, gender and cell yields.

Expressed TCRB transcripts were sequenced after all isolated RNA was converted to cDNA. Assay used: immunoSEQ multiplex PCR; TCRdb lists only in-frame clones, some missing. In the table there are some 660,000 clones, about 14% of which are singletons. Broader study findings: The study found moderately but significantly shorter TCRB CDR3s in all four CD4+ subsets of Type 1 diabetes patients.

Comments on this clone: Its specificity is unknown.

Germline V lookup: CDR1 KGHSH, CDR2 LQKENI. V shed 1 base and J shed 5 bases, with 11 bases lying between them. This CDR3 is built from 15 residues. Sequenced: naive CD4+ T cells from blood. The clonotype was recovered from a man between 18 and 35 years old with type 1 diabetes. The chain recombines TRBV18 with TRBJ2-2; D is perhaps TRBD2 (6 bases). This CDR3 is CASSPRQEGTGELFF. The CDR3 DNA reads TGTGCCAGCTCACCACGGCAGGAGGGGACCGGGGAGCTGTTTTTT.